This is a list of T cell receptor beta chains from one sample in a study of OX40 agonist ivuxolimab in advanced cancers. Profiled with immunoSEQ multiplex PCR; TCRdb holds only in-frame clones, not every one. The sample has around 19,000 clones; 75% to 95% are singletons. The material sequenced was CD4+ or CD8+ T cells sorted from blood, taken in a trial of the OX40 agonist ivuxolimab. These receptors all stem from an adult with an advanced solid tumor such as melanoma, head and neck, liver or kidney cancer. CDR3s include the opening cysteine and the closing phenylalanine or tryptophan. The order of the fields is V gene, J gene, clone size, D gene, CDR3 protein, CDR3 DNA. D genes are given only for firm matches. Rows may omit the clone size; those that give it use once, few, many or a size class.

v_gene: TRBV6-1; j_gene: TRBJ2-1; abundance: few; d_gene: TRBD2; CDR3aa: CASAYTEGRDEQFF; CDR3nt: TGTGCCAGCGCATACACAGAGGGGAGGGATGAGCAGTTCTTC
v_gene: TRBV19; j_gene: TRBJ2-7; abundance: -; d_gene: TRBD2; CDR3aa: CASSKLAGGTYEQYF; CDR3nt: TGTGCCAGTAGCAAACTAGCGGGGGGAACCTACGAGCAGTACTTC
v_gene: TRBV5-4; j_gene: TRBJ2-7; abundance: -; d_gene: TRBD1; CDR3aa: CASSLVTGGYEQYF; CDR3nt: TGTGCCAGCAGCTTGGTGACAGGGGGCTACGAGCAGTACTTC
v_gene: TRBV7-8; j_gene: TRBJ2-7; abundance: -; d_gene: -; CDR3aa: CASSEDRTYEQYF; CDR3nt: TGTGCCAGCAGCGAAGACAGGACCTACGAGCAGTACTTC
v_gene: TRBV7-9; j_gene: TRBJ2-4; abundance: -; d_gene: TRBD2; CDR3aa: CASSRSSGANKKNIQYF; CDR3nt: TGTGCCAGCAGTCGTTCTAGCGGGGCGAACAAGAAAAACATTCAGTACTTC
v_gene: TRBV6-6; j_gene: TRBJ1-2; abundance: -; d_gene: -; CDR3aa: CASSYSGLNGYTF; CDR3nt: TGTGCCAGCAGTTACTCGGGGTTAAATGGCTACACCTTC
v_gene: TRBV6-1; j_gene: TRBJ2-3; abundance: -; d_gene: -; CDR3aa: CASSETRRAGLTDTQYF; CDR3nt: TGTGCCAGCAGTGAAACACGGCGGGCCGGTCTCACAGATACGCAGTATTTT
v_gene: TRBV5-4; j_gene: TRBJ1-5; abundance: once; d_gene: -; CDR3aa: CASSRSPREGSNQPQHF; CDR3nt: TGTGCCAGCAGCCGATCCCCCCGGGAGGGTAGCAATCAGCCCCAGCATTTT
v_gene: TRBV7-9; j_gene: TRBJ2-7; abundance: few; d_gene: TRBD1; CDR3aa: CASRRTGATYEQYF; CDR3nt: TGTGCCAGCAGGCGGACAGGTGCCACCTACGAGCAGTACTTC
v_gene: TRBV2; j_gene: TRBJ2-5; abundance: -; d_gene: TRBD2; CDR3aa: CASSEAVAGGAGETQYF; CDR3nt: TGTGCCAGCAGTGAAGCGGTAGCGGGGGGGGCCGGGGAGACCCAGTACTTC
v_gene: TRBV11-2; j_gene: TRBJ2-7; abundance: -; d_gene: -; CDR3aa: CASSLDGYEQYF; CDR3nt: TGTGCCAGCAGCTTAGACGGGTACGAGCAGTACTTC
v_gene: TRBV6-5; j_gene: TRBJ2-1; abundance: -; d_gene: TRBD1; CDR3aa: CASSGDRGNEQFF; CDR3nt: TGTGCCAGCAGTGGGGACAGGGGCAATGAGCAGTTCTTC